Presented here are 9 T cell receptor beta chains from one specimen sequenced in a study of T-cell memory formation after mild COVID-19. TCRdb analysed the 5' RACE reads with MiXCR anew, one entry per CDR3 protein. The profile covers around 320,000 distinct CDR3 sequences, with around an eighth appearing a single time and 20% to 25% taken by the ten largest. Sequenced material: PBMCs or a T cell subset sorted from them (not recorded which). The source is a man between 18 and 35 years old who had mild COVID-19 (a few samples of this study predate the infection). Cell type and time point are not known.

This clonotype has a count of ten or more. The CDR3 DNA reads as TGCGCCAGCAGCCGAGTAGAGGGGGCTGAAAATGAGCAGTTCTTC. Translating it yields CASSRVEGAENEQFF. V is TRBV4-1 and J is TRBJ2-1; 7 bases align to TRBD1. The V and J ends lost 4 bases and 7 bases, in that order; junction bases with no gene match: 10. Germline values: CDR1 MGHRA, CDR2 YSYEKL. The CDR3 totals 15 residues.

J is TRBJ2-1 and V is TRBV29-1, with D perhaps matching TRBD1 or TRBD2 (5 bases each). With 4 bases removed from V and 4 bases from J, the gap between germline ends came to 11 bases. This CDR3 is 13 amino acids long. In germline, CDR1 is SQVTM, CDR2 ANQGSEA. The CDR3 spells CSVGGRVYNEQFF. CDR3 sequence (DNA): TGCAGCGTTGGGGGACGGGTATACAATGAGCAGTTCTTC.

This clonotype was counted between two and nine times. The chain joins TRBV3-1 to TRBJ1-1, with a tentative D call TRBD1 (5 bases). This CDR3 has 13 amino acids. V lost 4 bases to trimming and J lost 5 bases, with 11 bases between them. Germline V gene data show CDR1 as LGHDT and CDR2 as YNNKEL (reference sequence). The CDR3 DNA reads TGTGCCAGCAGCCTCCTACGGGGGACTGAAGCTTTCTTT. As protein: CASSLLRGTEAFF.

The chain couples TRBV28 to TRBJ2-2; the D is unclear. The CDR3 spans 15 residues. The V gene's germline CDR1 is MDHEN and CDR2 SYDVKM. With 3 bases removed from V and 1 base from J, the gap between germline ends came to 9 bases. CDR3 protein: CASSFLPRNTGELFF. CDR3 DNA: TGTGCCAGCAGTTTTCTTCCCCGGAACACCGGGGAGCTGTTTTTT.

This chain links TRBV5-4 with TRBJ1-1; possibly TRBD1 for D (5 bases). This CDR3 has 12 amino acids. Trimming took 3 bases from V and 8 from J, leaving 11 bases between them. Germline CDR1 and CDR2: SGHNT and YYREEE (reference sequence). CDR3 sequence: CASSSGEGEAFF. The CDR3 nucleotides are TGTGCCAGCAGCTCCGGTGAGGGGGAAGCTTTCTTT.

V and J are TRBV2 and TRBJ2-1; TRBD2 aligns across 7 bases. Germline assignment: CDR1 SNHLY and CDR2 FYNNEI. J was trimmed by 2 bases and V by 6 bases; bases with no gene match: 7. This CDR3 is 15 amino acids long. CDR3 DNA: TGTGCCAGCAGGACCCTAGCGGAGGCCTACAATGAGCAGTTCTTC. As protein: CASRTLAEAYNEQFF.

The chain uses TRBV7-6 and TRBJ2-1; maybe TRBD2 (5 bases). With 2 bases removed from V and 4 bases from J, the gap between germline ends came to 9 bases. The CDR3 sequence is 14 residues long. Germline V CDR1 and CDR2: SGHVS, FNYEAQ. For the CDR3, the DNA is TGTGCCAGCAGCTTACTAGCACATTACAATGAGCAGTTCTTC. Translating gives CASSLLAHYNEQFF.

Here the CDR3 reads CASSHPSFRNEQFF. Written as DNA, the CDR3 is TGCGCCAGCAGCCACCCCTCGTTCCGAAATGAGCAGTTCTTC. The chain links TRBV4-1 to TRBJ2-1; no definite D call. In germline, CDR1 is MGHRA, CDR2 YSYEKL. V lost 3 bases, J lost 7 bases, and 13 bases lay in between. The CDR3 consists of 14 residues.

The CDR3 region is CASSQGDRGCFGEQYV. CDR3 sequence (DNA): TGCGCCAGCAGTCAAGGGGACAGGGGCTGTTTCGGCGAGCAGTACGTC. This chain uses TRBV23-1 with TRBJ2-7, with 10 bases matching TRBD1. TRBV23-1 is annotated as an ORF whose role is uncertain. The CDR3 contains 16 residues. J was trimmed by 6 bases and V by 2 bases; bases with no gene match: 10.